Following are 21 T cell receptor beta chains from one sample sequenced in a study of T cell responses to AZD1222 COVID-19 vaccine. The assay was immunoSEQ multiplex PCR, and TCRdb's table has in-frame clones only and misses some. The sample carries under 150,000 clones, 75% to 85% recorded once. This specimen was peripheral blood, taken 28 days after the second dose of the MenACWY control vaccine. These receptors originate from an adult who received the MenACWY meningococcal vaccine as a control.

Of note for this clone: This same CDR3 is encoded by further DNA sequences in the sample. V usage is TRBV5-1 and J usage is TRBJ2-1; D call uncertain. The CDR3 contains 13 residues. Between the trimmed V and J ends, which lost 0 bases and 0 bases, there was a span of 1 base. Germline CDR1 is SGHRS and CDR2 is YFSETQ. This CDR3 is CASSLDSYNEQFF. The CDR3 coding sequence is TGCGCCAGCAGCTTGGACTCCTACAATGAGCAGTTCTTC.

The chain has TRBV11-2 and TRBJ2-1; possibly TRBD2 for D (6 bases). V gave up 3 bases and J gave up 4 bases, with 10 bases separating them. This CDR3 spans 14 amino acids. Germline V CDR1 and CDR2: SGHAT, FQNNGV. The CDR3 spells CASSFQTSYNEQFF. CDR3 nucleotide sequence: TGTGCCAGCAGCTTCCAGACTAGTTACAATGAGCAGTTCTTC.

The V gene is TRBV24-1, the J gene TRBJ2-3; D gene unclear. Germline V gene sequence: CDR1 KGHDR, CDR2 SFDVKD. This CDR3 is built from 12 residues. Trimming left V 8 bases short and J 6 bases short, with 11 bases between. In DNA, the CDR3 is TGTGCCACCAACGGCTCTCCCGATACGCAGTATTTT. This gives the protein CATNGSPDTQYF.

This chain uses TRBV5-1 with TRBJ2-1; D ambiguous. CDR3 length: 12 residues. Germline CDR1 and CDR2: SGHRS and YFSETQ. The germline V and J ends were trimmed by 0 bases and 8 bases, with 6 bases remaining between them. The CDR3 DNA sequence: TGCGCCAGCAGCTTGGTAGGGCATGAGCAGTTCTTC. Translation gives CASSLVGHEQFF. Based on the CDR3 plus reference TRBV5-1 and TRBJ2-1, the full variable domain is KAGVTQTPRYLIKTRGQQVTLSCSPISGHRSVSWYQQTPGQGLQFLFEYFSETQRNKGNFPGRFSGRQFSNSRSEMNVSTLELGDSALYLCASSLVGHEQFFGPGTRLTVL.

This rearrangement joins TRBV4-1 to TRBJ1-2; a weak D match, TRBD1 (5 bases). V was pared by 5 bases and J by 4 bases, with 17 bases between. Germline lookup yields CDR1 MGHRA and CDR2 YSYEKL. CDR3 length equals 15 residues. The CDR3 DNA reads TGCGCCAGCAGCTCGTCAGGCAGGGAGGGCTATGGCTACACCTTC. It translates to CASSSSGREGYGYTF.

The chain joins TRBV9 to TRBJ1-3; 7 nucleotides align to TRBD1. The CDR3 consists of 15 residues. CDR1 and CDR2 (germline): SGDLS, YYNGEE. V lost 4 bases to trimming and J lost 0 bases; unmatched junction nucleotides: 4. The CDR3 nucleotides are TGTGCCAGCAGCCAGGGGGGGAACTCTGGAAACACCATATATTTT. Translation gives CASSQGGNSGNTIYF.

V is TRBV24-1 and J is TRBJ2-7; TRBD2 matches 11 bases. The CDR3 is made up of 14 amino acids. Germline CDR1 and CDR2: KGHDR and SFDVKD. V lost 3 bases and J lost 6; bases outside the gene matches: 3. The CDR3 DNA follows: TGTGCCACCAGTGATGGACTAGCGGGTGGCGAGCAGTACTTC. Protein: CATSDGLAGGEQYF.

The CDR3 loop reads CASSAGTFRHEQFF. Here the CDR3 DNA reads TGTGCCAGCAGCGCCGGGACATTCAGACATGAGCAGTTCTTC. The chain links TRBV7-3 to TRBJ2-1, with D perhaps TRBD1 (6 bases). CDR1 and CDR2 from the germline V gene are SGHTA and FQGTGA. V was clipped by 5 bases and J by 8 bases, with 16 bases between them. The CDR3 totals 14 residues.

The rearrangement links TRBV4-3 to TRBJ2-5; 10 bases match TRBD2. This CDR3 contains 17 residues. Germline V gene data show CDR1 as LGHNA and CDR2 as YSLEER. V trimming: 0 bases; J trimming: 5 bases; junction bases outside the gene matches: 9. The CDR3 reads CASSQDQREGPQETQYF. The CDR3 nucleotides read TGCGCCAGCAGCCAAGATCAGCGGGAGGGCCCTCAGGAGACCCAGTACTTC.

The chain combines TRBV3-1 (or the pseudogene TRBV3-2) with TRBJ2-3; D ambiguous. The germline gives CDR1 LGHDT, CDR2 YNNKEL (reference sequence). Trimming stripped 0 bases from V and 6 bases from J, with 16 bases between. The CDR3 runs to 16 residues. This CDR3 reads CASSQDYGRISDTQYF. CDR3 in DNA: TGTGCCAGCAGCCAAGATTACGGCAGGATTTCGGATACGCAGTATTTT.

The J gene is TRBJ2-1, the V gene TRBV6-6; 7 nucleotides agree with TRBD1. Germline loops: CDR1 MNHNY, CDR2 SVGAGI (reference sequence). The junction had 2 bases not matched to a gene; V was cut back by 6 bases and J by 6 bases. CDR3 length: 12 residues. Here the CDR3 reads CASSPGGNEQFF. The DNA for the CDR3 is TGTGCCAGCAGCCCAGGGGGCAATGAGCAGTTCTTC.

The chain combines TRBV18 with TRBJ1-3; the D gene is possibly TRBD1 (5 bases). The CDR3 sequence is 15 residues long. Germline CDR1 is KGHSH and CDR2 is LQKENI. V lost 2 bases, J lost 0 bases, and 8 bases lay in between. Written as DNA, the CDR3 is TGTGCCAGCTCACCAGGGGGACGCTCTGGAAACACCATATATTTT. It is translated as CASSPGGRSGNTIYF.

The genes are TRBV3-1 (or the pseudogene TRBV3-2) and TRBJ2-7; TRBD2 might be the D (5 bases). With 1 base removed from V and 13 bases from J, the gap between germline ends came to 14 bases. The germline V gene has CDR1 LGHDT and CDR2 YNNKEL (reference sequence). The length of the CDR3 is 12 residues. The DNA for the CDR3 is TGTGCCAGCAGCCAAGGGGGAGAACAGCCTTACGTC. It yields the protein CASSQGGEQPYV.

This clone was detected only a few times. The chain combines TRBV7-9 with TRBJ1-4; the D gene is possibly TRBD1 (6 bases). The CDR3 consists of 18 residues. Trimming pared 5 bases from V and 2 bases from J, leaving 21 bases between. The germline CDR1 and CDR2 sequences are SEHNR and FQNEAQ (reference sequence). The CDR3 reads CASSPRRQEGETNEKLFF. CDR3 sequence (DNA): TGTGCCAGCAGCCCCCGCAGACAGGAGGGGGAGACTAATGAAAAACTGTTTTTT.

A single count supports this clone. The chain combines TRBV6-5 with TRBJ1-2, with D perhaps TRBD1 (5 bases). V shed 0 bases and J shed 2 bases, with 13 bases lying between them. The CDR3 loop spans 16 amino acids. Germline-derived CDR1 and CDR2 are MNHEY and SVGAGI. The CDR3 is CASSYSFSTANYGYTF. The CDR3 bases are TGTGCCAGCAGTTACTCCTTCTCGACAGCAAACTATGGCTACACCTTC.

This chain uses TRBV18 with TRBJ2-5; tentatively, D is TRBD1 (5 bases). V lost 6 bases to trimming and J lost 3 bases, with 14 bases between them. The germline V gene encodes CDR1 KGHSH and CDR2 LQKENI. This CDR3 contains 14 residues. CDR3 in DNA: TGTGCCAGCTCTGGCAGGGCGCTTGAAGAGACCCAGTACTTC. Residues: CASSGRALEETQYF.

V gene TRBV12-3 or TRBV12-4 combines with J gene TRBJ1-1; 8 bases agree with TRBD1. This CDR3 has 13 amino acids. The V segment lost 5 bases and the J segment 4 bases; nucleotides outside the gene matches: 3. This CDR3 reads CASSKTGATEAFF. The CDR3 DNA reads TGTGCCAGCAGTAAGACAGGGGCCACTGAAGCTTTCTTT.

This rearrangement joins TRBV6-5 to TRBJ2-5; 9 positions agree with TRBD1. Trimming took 4 bases from V and 4 from J; bases not matched to a gene: 10. CDR1 is MNHEY, CDR2 SVGAGI, per germline. The CDR3 contains 16 residues. The CDR3 DNA is TGTGCCAGCAGTTTGAGAGGGATGACAGGGGGAGAGACCCAGTACTTC. Protein sequence: CASSLRGMTGGETQYF.

The V and J genes are TRBV27 and TRBJ1-6; D perhaps matches TRBD1 (5 bases). The CDR3 is 15 amino acids. V lost 4 bases and J lost 4, with 11 bases in between. CDR1 is MNHEY, CDR2 SMNVEV, per germline (reference sequence). The CDR3: CASSWDGAYNSPLHF. In DNA, the CDR3 is TGTGCCAGCAGTTGGGACGGAGCTTATAATTCACCCCTCCACTTT.

V and J are TRBV24-1 and TRBJ2-1; D possibly uses TRBD1 or TRBD2 (5 bases each). Germline V gene data show CDR1 as KGHDR and CDR2 as SFDVKD. The CDR3 consists of 13 residues. The V end was cut by 2 bases, the J end by 9 bases, with 10 bases between. This CDR3 is CATSDSGPFEQFF. CDR3 DNA sequence: TGTGCCACCAGTGATTCGGGGCCATTTGAGCAGTTCTTC.

The J gene is TRBJ1-1, the V gene TRBV5-1; D not resolved. Germline CDR1 SGHRS, CDR2 YFSETQ. The length of the CDR3 is 12 residues. V lost 4 bases, J lost 5 bases, and 9 bases lay in between. The CDR3 DNA reads as TGCGCCAGCAGCCCTTCCAGGACTGAAGCTTTCTTT. It codes for CASSPSRTEAFF. The variable domain in full, completed from reference TRBV5-1 and TRBJ1-1, reads KAGVTQTPRYLIKTRGQQVTLSCSPISGHRSVSWYQQTPGQGLQFLFEYFSETQRNKGNFPGRFSGRQFSNSRSEMNVSTLELGDSALYLCASSPSRTEAFFGQGTRLTVV.